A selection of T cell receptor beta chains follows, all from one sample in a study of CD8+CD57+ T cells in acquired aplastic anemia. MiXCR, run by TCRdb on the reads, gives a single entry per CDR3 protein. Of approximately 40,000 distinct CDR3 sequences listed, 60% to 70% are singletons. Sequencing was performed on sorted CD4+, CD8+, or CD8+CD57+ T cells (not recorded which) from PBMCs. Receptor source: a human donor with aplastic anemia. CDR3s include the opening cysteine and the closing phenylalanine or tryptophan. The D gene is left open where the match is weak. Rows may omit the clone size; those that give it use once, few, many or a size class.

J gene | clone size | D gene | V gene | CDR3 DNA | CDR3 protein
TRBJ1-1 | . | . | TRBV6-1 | TGTGCCAGCAGTGAGGGGGGGCAACCTGAAGCTTTCTTT | CASSEGGQPEAFF
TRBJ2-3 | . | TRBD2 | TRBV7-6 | TGTGCTAGCAGCTTAGTGGCTACTAGCGGGGGGAGCACAGATACGCAGTATTTT | CASSLVATSGGSTDTQYF
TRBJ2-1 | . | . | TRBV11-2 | TGTGCCAGCAGCTTAGGAGGCCGGGAAAGGCGCAATTTC | CASSLGGRERRNF
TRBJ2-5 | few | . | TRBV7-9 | TGTGCCAGCAGCTTAGTTGAGACCCAGTACTTC | CASSLVETQYF
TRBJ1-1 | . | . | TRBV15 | TGTGCCACCACTCAAAGGGATGTGAACACTGAAGCTTTCTTT | CATTQRDVNTEAFF
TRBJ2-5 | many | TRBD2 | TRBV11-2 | TGTGCCAGCAGCGTGGACGGGGGGGAGACCCAGTACTTC | CASSVDGGETQYF
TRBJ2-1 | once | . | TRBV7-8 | TGTGCCAGCAGCCAAGGACGGGACAATGAGCAGTTCTTC | CASSQGRDNEQFF
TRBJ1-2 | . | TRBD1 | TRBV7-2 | TGTGCCAGCAGCTTCACAGGGGATGCGGGCTACACCTTC | CASSFTGDAGYTF
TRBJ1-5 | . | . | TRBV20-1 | TGCAGTGCTAGGTCCCGGAATCAGCCCCAGCATTTT | CSARSRNQPQHF
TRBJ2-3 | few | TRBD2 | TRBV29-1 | TGCAGCGTTAGCACTAGCGGGTCTAGCACAGATACGCAGTATTTT | CSVSTSGSSTDTQYF
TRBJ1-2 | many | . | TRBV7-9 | TGTGCCAGCAGCTTTTCTGGGGGTTATGGCTACACCTTC | CASSFSGGYGYTF
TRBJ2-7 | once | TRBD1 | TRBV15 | TGTGCCACCAGTGCAGGGGGCGGCTACGAGCAGTACTTT | CATSAGGGYEQYF
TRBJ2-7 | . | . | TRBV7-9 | TGTGCCAGCAGCTTAGTGGTCTACGAGCAGTACTTC | CASSLVVYEQYF
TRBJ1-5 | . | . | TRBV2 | TGTGCCAGCACGGGCTATAGCAATCAGCCCCAGCATTTT | CASTGYSNQPQHF
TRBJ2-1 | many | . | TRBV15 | TGTGCCACCAGCAGTGACAGAAGCTCCTACAATGAGCAGTTCTTC | CATSSDRSSYNEQFF
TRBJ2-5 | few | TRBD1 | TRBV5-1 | TGCGCCAGCAGCTTCCGGGACAGGGGACCACAAGAGACCCAGTACTTC | CASSFRDRGPQETQYF
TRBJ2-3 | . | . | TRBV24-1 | TGTGCCACCCGACCGGGTGACTTTAGCACAGATACGCAGTATTTT | CATRPGDFSTDTQYF
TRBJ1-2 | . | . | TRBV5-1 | TGCGCCAGCAGCCTAGGACAGCTTTCCTATGGCTACACCTTC | CASSLGQLSYGYTF
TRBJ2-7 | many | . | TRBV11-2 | TGTGCCAGCAGCTTAGATAACGGACTCTCCTACGAGCAGTACTTC | CASSLDNGLSYEQYF
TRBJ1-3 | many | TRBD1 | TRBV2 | TGTGCCAGCAGTGGAGAGGAACAGGGGGTTAGGAACACCATATATTTT | CASSGEEQGVRNTIYF
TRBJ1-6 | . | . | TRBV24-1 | TGTGCCACCAGTGACCTGACAGGTTGGCCACCCCTCCACTTT | CATSDLTGWPPLHF
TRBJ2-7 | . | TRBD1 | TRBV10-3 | TGTGCCATCGTCGCCGGGACAGGGGACTACGAGCAGTACTTC | CAIVAGTGDYEQYF
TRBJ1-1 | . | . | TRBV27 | TGTGCCAGCAGTTTCGCTCCCCAACGGGGGGCGGTAGAGGATGAAGCTTTCTTT | CASSFAPQRGAVEDEAFF
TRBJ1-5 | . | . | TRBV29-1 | TGCAGCGTTGGTGGCAATCAGCCCCAGCATTTT | CSVGGNQPQHF
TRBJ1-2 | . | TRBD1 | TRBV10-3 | TGTGCCATCAGTGACACAGGGGGCAATGATGGCTACACCTTC | CAISDTGGNDGYTF
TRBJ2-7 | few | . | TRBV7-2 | TGTGCCAGCAGCTTATTTACAGGGTACGAGCAGTACTTC | CASSLFTGYEQYF
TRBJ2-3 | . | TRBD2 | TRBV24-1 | TGTGCCACCAGTGATCCCCGGACTAGCGGGGGGGCCAGAGATACGCAGTATTTT | CATSDPRTSGGARDTQYF
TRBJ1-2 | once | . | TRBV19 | TGTGCCAGTAGGACGGGGGACATCGTAGGTGGCTACACCTTC | CASRTGDIVGGYTF
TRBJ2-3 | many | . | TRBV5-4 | TGTGCCAGCAGCTTGAGCCTGGGGGAGTCCACAGATACGCAGTATTTT | CASSLSLGESTDTQYF
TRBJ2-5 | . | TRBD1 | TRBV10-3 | TGTGCCAGCAATACAGGGGAGCAAGAGACCCAGTACTTC | CASNTGEQETQYF
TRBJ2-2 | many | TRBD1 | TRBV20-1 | TGCAGTACTAGAGATCGAGACAGGGGGGACACCGGGGAGCTGTTTTTT | CSTRDRDRGDTGELFF
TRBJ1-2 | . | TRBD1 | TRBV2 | TGTGCCAGCAGCCCCCGGAGGGACAGCTATGGCTACACCTTC | CASSPRRDSYGYTF
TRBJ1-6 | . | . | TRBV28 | TGTGCCAGCAGTTTCCTCGGGACGGCAAATTCACCCCTCCACTTT | CASSFLGTANSPLHF
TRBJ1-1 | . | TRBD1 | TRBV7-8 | TGTGCCAGCAGCTTAGGTCCCACAGGGGGCACTGAAGCTTTCTTT | CASSLGPTGGTEAFF
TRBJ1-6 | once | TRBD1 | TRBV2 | TGTGCCAGCATCGCGGGACAGCCCACCTATAATTCACCCCTCCACTTT | CASIAGQPTYNSPLHF
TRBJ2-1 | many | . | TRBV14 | TGTGCCAGCAGCCAATACGTAAGTGCGTTCAATGAGCAGTTCTTC | CASSQYVSAFNEQFF
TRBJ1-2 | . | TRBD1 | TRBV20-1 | TGCAGTGCTAGAGAGAGGTGGGACAGGGGGTATGATGGCTACACCTTC | CSARERWDRGYDGYTF
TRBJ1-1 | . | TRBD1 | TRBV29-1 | TGCAGCGTCTACACGGGACAGAACTCTATGAACACTGAAGCTTTCTTT | CSVYTGQNSMNTEAFF
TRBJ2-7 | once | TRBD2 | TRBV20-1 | TGCAGTGCGAAGCGGGAGGGCTACGAGCAGTACTTC | CSAKREGYEQYF
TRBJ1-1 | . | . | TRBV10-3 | TGTGCCATCAGTGGAGAGAAGGGTATGAACACTGAAGCTTTCTTT | CAISGEKGMNTEAFF
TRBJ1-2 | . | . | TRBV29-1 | TGCAGCGTTGAGCTGACAGGCGGAGGCTACACCTTC | CSVELTGGGYTF